This T cell receptor beta chain comes out of a study of blood T cell repertoires in COVID-19. About the study: There were acute and convalescent COVID-19 samples, and they came from the United States, Italy and Spain. Nucleic acid was either cDNA or gDNA, and it came from T cells, B-cell-depleted T cells, or PBMCs.

Authors' data handling: The authors estimated nucleated cell counts from reference gene primer amplification. Libraries were prepared by immunoSEQ multiplex PCR; TCRdb keeps only in-frame clonotypes and omits some of them. The V and J calls and clone size were taken over from that table, and D and trimming were inferred from the DNA. The table shows 180,000 or so clones, with 70% to 85% occurring only once. The clonotype comes from a human donor with acute or convalescent COVID-19. The donor label of this sample is uncertain. Sequenced material: peripheral blood.

The CDR3 loop reads CSARLATPTDTQYF. Here the CDR3 DNA reads TGCAGCGCTCGACTAGCGACGCCCACAGATACGCAGTATTTT. The V call is TRBV29-1, the J call TRBJ2-3; 8 bases are shared with TRBD2. The germline V gene encodes CDR1 SQVTM and CDR2 ANQGSEA. V lost 7 bases to trimming and J lost 2 bases; unmatched junction nucleotides: 8. There are 14 residues in the CDR3.